Each of the 32 T cell receptor beta chains below was sequenced from the same sample in a study of T cells in localized non-small cell lung cancer. Clones were sequenced by immunoSEQ multiplex PCR, and TCRdb holds only the in-frame ones, with some missing. Among 3,000 or so clones listed, approximately 25% were seen once. The starting material was lung tumor tissue, obtained before any cancer treatment. These receptor sequences come from a man aged 40 to 70 with stage III lung adenocarcinoma.

Only a few counts were recorded for this clone. This rearrangement joins TRBV9 to TRBJ2-3; D may be TRBD1 (5 bases). The CDR3 has 13 residues. The ends were cut back, 6 bases at V and 1 base at J, with 9 bases in the middle. Germline CDR1 is SGDLS and CDR2 is YYNGEE. The CDR3 DNA reads TGTGCCAGCAACATAGGGGGCACAGATACGCAGTATTTT. The encoded protein is CASNIGGTDTQYF.

This chain joins TRBV18 and TRBJ1-1, with TRBD1 matching 8 bases. The germline V gene encodes CDR1 KGHSH and CDR2 LQKENI. V gave up 5 bases and J gave up 4 bases; unmatched junction bases: 3. This CDR3 contains 13 residues. The CDR3 bases are TGTGCCAGCTCATCCCAGGGGGCCACTGAAGCTTTCTTT. It is translated as CASSSQGATEAFF.

There are a few counts of this clone. The chain has TRBV6-8 and TRBJ2-1; 9 bases are shared with TRBD1. The CDR3 is 14 residues long. Trimming cost V 4 bases and J 7 bases; bases outside gene matches: 5. Germline loops: CDR1 MNHGY, CDR2 SAAAGT. The CDR3, as DNA: TGTGCCAGCAGTTGGGACAGGGCGAGAAATGAGCAGTTCTTC. Its protein product is CASSWDRARNEQFF.

The V gene is TRBV30, the J gene TRBJ2-7; TRBD1 is a possible D gene (5 bases). The V and J ends lost 2 bases and 2 bases respectively, with 10 bases between them. CDR1 is GTSNPN and CDR2 is SVGIG in the germline V gene (reference sequence). This CDR3 is 13 amino acids long. The CDR3: CAWSLQDTYEQYF. The CDR3 DNA is TGTGCCTGGAGTTTACAGGATACCTACGAGCAGTACTTC.

The chain recombines TRBV28 with TRBJ2-5, with 7 positions matching TRBD2. Trimming took 5 bases from V and 5 from J; bases not matched to a gene: 14. The CDR3 has 16 residues. Germline lookup yields CDR1 MDHEN and CDR2 SYDVKM. The CDR3 sequence: CASSTIGLVLRETQYF. In nucleotides, the CDR3 is TGTGCCAGCAGTACCATCGGACTAGTCCTGCGGGAGACCCAGTACTTC.

The chain couples TRBV18 to TRBJ1-2; D remains ambiguous. The CDR3 spans 13 residues. The germline CDR1 and CDR2 sequences are KGHSH and LQKENI. The V gene lost 5 bases and the J gene lost 4 bases, with 11 bases spanning the gap. The chain's CDR3 is CASSTLDPYGYTF. DNA for the CDR3: TGTGCCAGCTCAACGCTCGATCCCTATGGCTACACCTTC.

This clone was observed a few times. This chain links TRBV19 with TRBJ1-3; D gene uncertain. V lost 6 bases and J lost 1, with 4 bases in between. CDR1 LNHDA and CDR2 SQIVND come from the germline V gene (reference sequence). The CDR3 runs to 12 residues. Written as DNA, the CDR3 is TGTGCCAGTAGCCCGTCTGGAAACACCATATATTTT. Protein product: CASSPSGNTIYF.

This clone is judged medium-sized (0.01 to 0.1%). This sequence joins TRBV11-3 and TRBJ1-5, with D possibly TRBD1 on 6 matching bases. Germline V gene lookup returns CDR1 SGHNT and CDR2 YENEEA. The CDR3 extends over 16 amino acids. V lost 2 bases, J lost 0 bases, and 11 bases lay in between. CDR3 DNA sequence: TGTGCCAGCAGCTTATTGGGGGGCCCTAGCAATCAGCCCCAGCATTTT. Protein sequence: CASSLLGGPSNQPQHF.

By frequency in the sample, this clone is large. This chain connects TRBV9 to TRBJ2-3, with 10 bases that match TRBD2. Germline CDR1 SGDLS, CDR2 YYNGEE. V lost 1 base to trimming and J lost 0 bases; unmatched junction nucleotides: 11. This CDR3 contains 19 residues. The CDR3 reads CASSVWFGASGSSTDTQYF. The CDR3 nucleotides are TGTGCCAGCAGCGTATGGTTTGGGGCTAGCGGGAGTAGCACAGATACGCAGTATTTT.

This clone appeared a few times. The chain joins TRBV6-8 to TRBJ1-5; 7 nucleotides agree with TRBD1. Germline CDR1 reads MNHGY; CDR2 reads SAAAGT. V was pared by 6 bases and J by 1 base, with 6 bases of the junction left unmatched. This CDR3 is 15 amino acids long. The CDR3 DNA sequence: TGTGCCAGCAGAGCAGGGGGTTTGAGCAATCAGCCCCAGCATTTT. Protein product: CASRAGGLSNQPQHF.

The CDR3 coding sequence is TGTGCCAGTTCCCCCGGACAGGTTACAGCGTTTAGCAATCAGCCCCAGCATTTT. This sequence encodes CASSPGQVTAFSNQPQHF. This chain joins TRBV19 and TRBJ1-5, with 7 bases that match TRBD1. The CDR3 is made up of 18 amino acids. The V gene's germline CDR1 is LNHDA and CDR2 SQIVND (reference sequence). V dropped 8 bases and J dropped 0; count of bases not matched to a gene: 16.

The sample holds a few counts of this clone. This chain's CDR3 is CASSISGTGTDTQYF. The CDR3 bases are TGTGCCAGTAGTATCTCCGGGACAGGTACAGATACGCAGTATTTT. V is TRBV19 and J is TRBJ2-3; 8 bases are a match to TRBD1. This CDR3 region has 15 residues. Germline V lookup: CDR1 LNHDA, CDR2 SQIVND (reference sequence). The J segment lost 3 bases and the V segment lost 3 bases, leaving 5 bases of the junction unmatched.

This clone has only a few counts. The chain has TRBV14 and TRBJ1-4; D is unresolved. Germline V lookup: CDR1 SGHDN, CDR2 FVKESK. Trimming cost V 2 bases and J 1 base, with 8 bases left between them. The CDR3 spans 15 residues. The CDR3 protein is CASSQNMGTNEKLFF. The CDR3 DNA reads as TGTGCCAGCAGCCAAAACATGGGAACTAATGAAAAACTGTTTTTT.

V gene TRBV28 combines with J gene TRBJ1-2, with a weak D call TRBD1 (6 bases). The V and J ends lost 4 bases and 8 bases respectively, with 14 bases between them. This CDR3 spans 13 amino acids. CDR1 is MDHEN and CDR2 is SYDVKM in the germline V gene. CDR3 amino acids: CASSSTDRSGYTF. The CDR3 DNA follows: TGTGCCAGCAGTTCTACTGACAGGTCAGGCTACACCTTC.

The chain joins TRBV29-1 to TRBJ1-2; D remains unclear. Germline CDR1 and CDR2: SQVTM and ANQGSEA. This CDR3 has 15 residues. Trimming removed 5 bases from V and 2 bases from J, with 18 bases in between. The CDR3 sequence: CSVKGGFGENYGYTF. The CDR3 nucleotides read TGCAGCGTTAAAGGCGGGTTCGGGGAAAACTATGGCTACACCTTC.

This clone came up a few times. The V gene is TRBV6-8, the J gene TRBJ1-2; 7 bases fit TRBD1. The CDR3 extends over 15 amino acids. Germline assignment: CDR1 MNHGY and CDR2 SAAAGT. The ends lost 4 bases at V and 1 base at J; junction bases unmatched: 6. CDR3 loop: CASSSGQILNYGYTF. CDR3 sequence (DNA): TGTGCCAGCAGTTCGGGACAGATCCTTAACTATGGCTACACCTTC.

This clone was detected only a few times. The V gene is TRBV7-7, the J gene TRBJ2-3, with 9 bases fitting TRBD1. From germline, CDR1 is SSHAT and CDR2 FNYEAQ (reference sequence). This CDR3 is 18 amino acids long. V dropped 1 base and J dropped 3; count of bases not matched to a gene: 11. The CDR3 is CASSLGLGLGQGTDTQYF. As DNA, the CDR3 is TGTGCCAGCAGCTTAGGACTGGGGTTGGGACAGGGAACAGATACGCAGTATTTT.

By share, this clone counts as medium-sized. The CDR3 region has the DNA TGTGCCAGCAGGCCCGATTCGAACACTGAAGCTTTCTTT. Protein product: CASRPDSNTEAFF. The rearrangement joins TRBV6-8 to TRBJ1-1; unclear D gene. The germline V gene has CDR1 MNHGY and CDR2 SAAAGT. Trimming stripped 6 bases from V and 1 base from J, with 9 bases between. The CDR3 covers 13 residues.

This clone was observed a handful of times. This rearrangement joins TRBV11-3 to TRBJ1-6; no firm D call. The CDR3 consists of 14 residues. Germline V gene lookup returns CDR1 SGHNT and CDR2 YENEEA. The V and J ends lost 5 bases and 8 bases respectively, with 13 bases between them. The DNA of the CDR3 is TGTGCCAGCAGCGTGGGCCAGTCCGATTCACCCCTCCACTTT. Translated: CASSVGQSDSPLHF.

This clone was seen only once. The chain employs TRBV19 and TRBJ1-4, with TRBD1 matching over 8 bases. CDR1 is LNHDA and CDR2 is SQIVND in the germline V gene (reference sequence). The CDR3 loop spans 16 amino acids. After removal of 7 bases from V and 4 bases from J, the junction contained 11 bases not matched to a gene. The CDR3 sequence: CASNRPQGDLNEKLFF. The CDR3 DNA reads as TGTGCCAGTAACAGACCACAGGGGGACCTTAATGAAAAACTGTTTTTT.

The rearrangement links TRBV9 to TRBJ1-2; D is undetermined. V was clipped by 0 bases and J by 4 bases, with 10 bases between them. From germline, CDR1 is SGDLS and CDR2 YYNGEE. The length of the CDR3 is 14 residues. The CDR3 loop is CASSVGQTVYGYTF. Here the CDR3 DNA reads TGTGCCAGCAGCGTAGGCCAGACCGTCTATGGCTACACCTTC.

This CDR3 is CASSQDMSVKGMKYTEAFF. The CDR3 nucleotides read TGTGCCAGCAGCCAAGATATGTCGGTAAAGGGGATGAAGTACACTGAAGCTTTCTTT. The V gene is TRBV14, the J gene TRBJ1-1, with a weak D call TRBD1 (5 bases). V was trimmed by 0 bases and J by 3 bases, leaving 23 bases between them. Germline values: CDR1 SGHDN, CDR2 FVKESK. This CDR3 region has 19 residues.

There are a few counts of this clone. The gene calls are TRBV2 and TRBJ1-2, with TRBD1 matching 7 bases. Looked up from germline, CDR1 is SNHLY and CDR2 is FYNNEI. V was clipped by 11 bases and J by 3 bases; unmatched bases: 9. The CDR3 contains 13 residues. The CDR3 DNA reads TGTGCCTGCACCCGGACAGGCGACTATGGCTACACCTTC. Encoded protein: CACTRTGDYGYTF.

This chain joins TRBV11-3 and TRBJ2-7; a weak D match, TRBD2 (7 bases). Germline loops: CDR1 SGHNT, CDR2 YENEEA. The germline V and J ends were trimmed by 3 bases and 4 bases, with 16 bases remaining between them. The CDR3 has 15 residues. CDR3 residues: CASSLGGARAYEQYF. CDR3 DNA: TGTGCCAGCAGCTTGGGGGGGGCTAGAGCGTACGAGCAGTACTTC.

This clone was recorded a few times. CDR3 sequence reads: CASSRSTGVAYEQYF. For the CDR3, the DNA is TGTGCCAGCAGCCGATCCACAGGGGTTGCCTACGAGCAGTACTTC. This chain joins TRBV6-8 and TRBJ2-7; 7 bases map to TRBD1. The trim removed 6 bases at V and 2 bases at J, leaving 10 bases unmatched. The CDR3 spans 15 residues. Germline CDR1 and CDR2: MNHGY and SAAAGT.

The chain uses TRBV11-3 and TRBJ2-1, with TRBD1 identical over 10 bases. This CDR3 has 16 residues. Germline lookup yields CDR1 SGHNT and CDR2 YENEEA. The junction had 11 bases not matched to a gene; V was cut back by 5 bases and J by 7 bases. CDR3 protein: CASSPRDRGSVNEQFF. The CDR3 DNA is TGTGCCAGCAGCCCCAGGGACAGGGGCTCAGTGAATGAGCAGTTCTTC. The full variable domain, rest sourced from reference TRBV11-3 and TRBJ2-1, is EAGVVQSPRYKIIEKKQPVAFWCNPISGHNTLYWYLQNLGQGPELLIRYENEEAVDDSQLPKDRFSAERLKGVDSTLKIQPAELGDSAVYLCASSPRDRGSVNEQFFGPGTRLTVL.

This clone has just a few counts. The chain combines TRBV12-5 with TRBJ1-1; D unclear. Looked up from germline, CDR1 is LGHNT and CDR2 is FRNRAP. V shed 0 bases and J shed 6 bases, with 23 bases lying between them. This CDR3 region has 18 residues. As DNA, the CDR3 is TGTGCTAGTGGTTTGGTACTTCCCGCCAGTTGGTATAATCCTGAAGCTTTCTTT. It yields the protein CASGLVLPASWYNPEAFF.

This clone has just a few counts. The chain carries TRBV7-6 and TRBJ2-7; 12 nucleotides agree with TRBD1. Trimming removed 2 bases from V and 5 bases from J; junction bases left unmatched: 4. The CDR3 extends over 15 amino acids. Germline loops: CDR1 SGHVS, CDR2 FNYEAQ. The CDR3 DNA reads as TGTGCCAGCAGCTTAAGGGGACAGGGGGCGAACGAGCAGTACTTC. It codes for CASSLRGQGANEQYF.

This rearrangement joins TRBV5-1 to TRBJ2-1; the match to TRBD2 covers 11 bases. CDR1 is SGHRS, CDR2 YFSETQ, per germline. The junction had 4 bases not matched to a gene; V was cut back by 2 bases and J by 0 bases. This CDR3 is 17 amino acids long. DNA of the CDR3: TGCGCCAGCAGCTTAGGGACTAGCGGAAGCTCCTACAATGAGCAGTTCTTC. Protein sequence: CASSLGTSGSSYNEQFF.

The V and J genes are TRBV30 and TRBJ2-4, with 7 bases identical to TRBD1. CDR3 length: 15 residues. J was trimmed by 0 bases and V by 3 bases; bases with no gene match: 5. Germline V gene data show CDR1 as GTSNPN and CDR2 as SVGIG (reference sequence). In DNA, the CDR3 is TGTGCCTGGAGGGGGACAGTACTAGCCAAAAACATTCAGTACTTC. This encodes CAWRGTVLAKNIQYF.

This clone showed up just a few times. The gene calls are TRBV19 and TRBJ1-2; 9 positions match TRBD1. V trimming: 3 bases; J trimming: 6 bases; junction bases outside the gene matches: 8. CDR1 is LNHDA, CDR2 SQIVND, per germline (reference sequence). The CDR3 spans 15 residues. The CDR3 DNA follows: TGTGCCAGTAGTATTGGGCCGGGGACAGGGAATGGCTACACCTTC. Encoded protein: CASSIGPGTGNGYTF. Variable domain in full (rest from reference TRBV19 and TRBJ1-2): DGGITQSPKYLFRKEGQNVTLSCEQNLNHDAMYWYRQDPGQGLRLIYYSQIVNDFQKGDIAEGYSVSREKKESFPLTVTSAQKNPTAFYLCASSIGPGTGNGYTFGSGTRLTVV.

The rearrangement links TRBV28 to TRBJ1-3, with 7 nucleotides matching TRBD1. Germline V gives CDR1 MDHEN, CDR2 SYDVKM. The CDR3 totals 14 residues. J lost 2 bases, V lost 4 bases, and 2 bases had no gene match. The CDR3 sequence is CASSSTGPGNTIYF. CDR3 DNA: TGTGCCAGCAGTTCGACAGGGCCTGGAAACACCATATATTTT.